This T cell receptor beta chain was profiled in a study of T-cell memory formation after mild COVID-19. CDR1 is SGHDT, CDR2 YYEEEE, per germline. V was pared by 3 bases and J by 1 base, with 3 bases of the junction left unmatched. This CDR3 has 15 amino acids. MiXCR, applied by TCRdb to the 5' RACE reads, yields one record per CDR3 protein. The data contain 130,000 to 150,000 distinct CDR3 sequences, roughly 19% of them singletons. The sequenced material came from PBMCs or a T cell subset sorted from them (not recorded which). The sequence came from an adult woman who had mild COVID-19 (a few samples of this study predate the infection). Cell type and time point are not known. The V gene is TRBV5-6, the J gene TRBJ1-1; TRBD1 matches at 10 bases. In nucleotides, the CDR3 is TGTGCCAGCAGCTCGACAGGGGGCTCGAACACTGAAGCTTTCTTT. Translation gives CASSSTGGSNTEAFF.